A single sample gave rise to the 17 T cell receptor beta chains below, sequenced in a study of Ad26.COV2.S vaccination and SARS-CoV-2 variants. Treatment defined: around 19 received Ad26.COV2.S at low or high dose, single or two shots; roughly 5 received placebo; per-sample allocation not given. Collection of the samples took place on day 63 after the first injection of vaccine or placebo. Profiling relied on immunoSEQ multiplex PCR, and the TCRdb table lists in-frame clones only, not all of them. This table has around 300,000 clones, roughly nine tenths appearing once. The specimen comprised peripheral blood, sampled in a trial of Ad26.COV2.S vaccine versus placebo. These receptors all come from a person aged 18-60 years who received the Ad26.COV2.S COVID-19 vaccine or a placebo.

The chain couples TRBV6-4 to TRBJ1-5; TRBD1 matches 8 bases. This CDR3 spans 15 amino acids. The V segment lost 3 bases and the J segment 7 bases; nucleotides outside the gene matches: 8. CDR1 MRHNA and CDR2 SNTAGT come from the germline V gene. The CDR3 DNA reads as TGTGCCAGCAGTGAAACCCAGGGGGCCGGCCAGCCCCAGCATTTT. This encodes CASSETQGAGQPQHF.

V gene TRBV12-5 combines with J gene TRBJ2-1; no reliable D call. The ends were cut back, 6 bases at V and 8 bases at J, with 11 bases in the middle. Germline V gives CDR1 LGHNT, CDR2 FRNRAP. This CDR3 has 12 residues. CDR3 nucleotides: TGTGCTAGTGGGCCTGGGGATTATGAGCAGTTCTTC. This gives the protein CASGPGDYEQFF.

V and J are TRBV5-1 and TRBJ1-5, with D possibly being TRBD1 (6 bases). This CDR3 spans 14 amino acids. CDR1 is SGHRS and CDR2 is YFSETQ in the germline V gene. V lost 4 bases and J lost 4, with 12 bases in between. The CDR3 is CASSPGTPNQPQHF. The CDR3, as DNA: TGCGCCAGCAGCCCCGGGACACCGAATCAGCCCCAGCATTTT.

The CDR3 DNA sequence: TGTGCCAGCAGCCAAGTGTTTGTAACGGCGGGAGGCTCGAATGAGCAGTTCTTC. As protein: CASSQVFVTAGGSNEQFF. The chain employs TRBV4-2 and TRBJ2-1; TRBD2 matches 8 bases. Germline V gene data show CDR1 as LGHNA and CDR2 as YNFKEQ. J lost 7 bases, V lost 1 base, and 15 bases had no gene match. The CDR3 covers 18 residues.

This clone was recorded only once. This chain joins TRBV5-1 and TRBJ2-7; D is uncertain. V gave up 0 bases and J gave up 6 bases, with 10 bases separating them. This CDR3 comprises 13 residues. CDR1 and CDR2 from the germline V gene are SGHRS and YFSETQ. This CDR3 reads CASSLVGLFEQYF. As DNA, the CDR3 is TGCGCCAGCAGCTTGGTGGGCCTCTTCGAGCAGTACTTC.

The J gene is TRBJ1-3, the V gene TRBV13; 8 bases match TRBD1. The CDR3 sequence is 17 residues long. CDR1 is PRHDT and CDR2 is FYEKMQ in the germline V gene (reference sequence). J lost 5 bases, V lost 1 base, and 10 bases had no gene match. This chain's CDR3 is CASSLVRTGSPRNTIYF. The CDR3, as DNA: TGTGCCAGCAGCTTAGTGCGGACAGGGTCCCCCCGAAACACCATATATTTT.

The V gene is TRBV7-9, the J gene TRBJ1-1; TRBD1 agrees at 9 bases. This CDR3 contains 13 residues. Trimming removed 5 bases from V and 7 bases from J; junction bases left unmatched: 5. Germline V gene lookup returns CDR1 SEHNR and CDR2 FQNEAQ (reference sequence). This CDR3 reads CASSPRTGDEAFF. CDR3 nucleotide sequence: TGTGCCAGCAGCCCCAGGACAGGGGATGAAGCTTTCTTT.

The chain has TRBV13 and TRBJ2-7; 7 bases fit TRBD2. CDR3 length: 13 amino acids. The germline V gene has CDR1 PRHDT and CDR2 FYEKMQ (reference sequence). The CDR3 nucleotides read TGTGCCAGCAGCTTATCTCCTAGCGGACTCTCGGTCGTC. Its translation is CASSLSPSGLSVV.

The CDR3 reads CASSFTTGQGDYGYTF. The DNA for the CDR3 is TGTGCCAGCAGCTTTACCACTGGACAGGGGGACTATGGCTACACCTTC. The rearrangement uses TRBV5-6 and TRBJ1-2; 10 bases line up with TRBD1. Unmatched junction bases numbered 7, after V lost 2 bases and J lost 3 bases. The CDR3 extends over 16 amino acids. Germline V gene lookup returns CDR1 SGHDT and CDR2 YYEEEE.

The chain carries TRBV7-8 and TRBJ2-7; D remains ambiguous. Germline CDR1 and CDR2: SGHVS and FQNEAQ. The CDR3 contains 15 residues. The V and J ends lost 5 bases and 4 bases respectively, with 18 bases between them. The DNA of the CDR3 is TGTGCCAGCAGCCAATTTCCGGGCCCAGATTACGAGCAGTACTTC. Its protein product is CASSQFPGPDYEQYF. Full variable domain (outside the CDR3, taken from reference TRBV7-8 and TRBJ2-7): GAGVSQSPRYKVAKRGQDVALRCDPISGHVSLFWYQQALGQGPEFLTYFQNEAQLDKSGLPSDRFFAERPEGSVSTLKIQRTQQEDSAVYLCASSQFPGPDYEQYFGPGTRLTVT.

The J gene is TRBJ2-1, the V gene TRBV4-3; maybe TRBD1 (6 bases). V shed 4 bases and J shed 0 bases, with 13 bases lying between them. Germline values: CDR1 LGHNA, CDR2 YSLEER. The length of the CDR3 is 16 residues. The DNA for the CDR3 is TGCGCCAGCAGCCGGGGACACCCGAGCTCCTACAATGAGCAGTTCTTC. Amino acid sequence: CASSRGHPSSYNEQFF.

The V and J genes are TRBV19 and TRBJ1-4; possible D gene TRBD1, 5 bases. The CDR3 is 15 residues long. V shed 6 bases and J shed 4 bases, with 15 bases lying between them. CDR1 is LNHDA and CDR2 is SQIVND in the germline V gene (reference sequence). The CDR3, as DNA: TGTGCCAGTAGGGGCCGGATGGGGGATAATGAAAAACTGTTTTTT. This sequence encodes CASRGRMGDNEKLFF.

The gene calls are TRBV4-2 and TRBJ1-1; unclear D gene. The germline CDR1 and CDR2 sequences are LGHNA and YNFKEQ. V lost 1 base to trimming and J lost 3 bases, with 12 bases between them. This CDR3 comprises 15 residues. CDR3 DNA: TGTGCCAGCAGCCAAGCTTTAAGTGCGGACACTGAAGCTTTCTTT. This sequence encodes CASSQALSADTEAFF.

The CDR3 sequence is CAWGTGTSVVNEQFF. CDR3 coding DNA: TGTGCCTGGGGGACCGGGACTAGCGTTGTTAATGAGCAGTTCTTC. The chain joins TRBV30 to TRBJ2-1, with 10 bases that match TRBD2. The CDR3 is 15 amino acids. Germline CDR1 is GTSNPN and CDR2 is SVGIG (reference sequence). Trimming took 5 bases from V and 7 from J; bases not matched to a gene: 11.

The gene calls are TRBV4-3 and TRBJ2-1; 9 bases are shared with TRBD2. Losses at the gene ends were 0 bases for V and 1 base for J; bases not matched to a gene: 7. Germline CDR1 LGHNA, CDR2 YSLEER. This CDR3 has 18 residues. As DNA, the CDR3 is TGCGCCAGCAGCCAAGATCCTACGGCGGGGGGGTCCTACAATGAGCAGTTCTTC. This encodes CASSQDPTAGGSYNEQFF.

This CDR3 reads CASSRTGTATNEKLFF. In DNA form, the CDR3 reads TGTGCCAGCAGTAGAACCGGGACAGCGACTAATGAAAAACTGTTTTTT. The rearrangement links TRBV6-6 to TRBJ1-4; 7 nucleotides align to TRBD1. CDR1 and CDR2 (germline): MNHNY, SVGAGI (reference sequence). The CDR3 sequence is 16 residues long. V dropped 5 bases and J dropped 2; count of bases not matched to a gene: 8.

The gene calls are TRBV19 and TRBJ1-2, with 7 bases that match TRBD1. The CDR3 covers 11 residues. Germline lookup yields CDR1 LNHDA and CDR2 SQIVND (reference sequence). Trimming at V came to 10 bases and at J to 4 bases, leaving 3 bases not matched to a gene. CDR3 region: CATGTAYGYTF. The CDR3 coding sequence is TGTGCCACCGGGACAGCCTATGGCTACACCTTC.